The clone carrying this T cell receptor beta chain has more than one count but fewer than ten. Other DNA variants within this sample encode the same CDR3. In the source study's methods: Using reference gene primer amplification, nucleated cell counts were estimated. Data came from immunoSEQ multiplex PCR; TCRdb stores just in-frame clones and leaves some out. V, J and clone size were drawn from that table, and D and trimming were deduced from the DNA. Of around 11,000 clones detected, 65% to 90% appear once; the ten largest clones hold 6.5% to 9.5%. Trimming cost V 2 bases and J 4 bases, with 8 bases left between them. CDR3 size: 13 residues. Per the germline V gene, CDR1 is MNHEY and CDR2 is SVGAGI. This sample stems from a study of blood T cell repertoires in COVID-19. Study details: Whether acute or convalescent, the COVID-19 samples came from the United States, Italy and Spain. PBMCs, B-cell-depleted T cells, or T cells provided the cDNA or gDNA that made up the material.

The chain is built from TRBV6-5 and TRBJ1-1; no clear D. Source material: peripheral blood. The receptor was isolated from a man aged 70 or older with active COVID-19. The CDR3 DNA follows: TGTGCCAGCAGTTACCGGGGAGGCACTGAAGCTTTCTTT. Its translation is CASSYRGGTEAFF.